This T cell receptor beta chain was retrieved from a study of T cell responses to AZD1222 COVID-19 vaccine. About the research overall: Second-dose timings of about 4 or about 12 weeks were pooled.

CDR1 and CDR2 (germline): SGHVS, FQNEAQ. The CDR3 consists of 15 residues. Deletions cut 0 bases from V and 2 bases from J, with 10 bases between. Assay used: immunoSEQ multiplex PCR; TCRdb lists only in-frame clones, some missing. In the table there are fewer than 200,000 clones, around nine tenths of which are singletons. This sequence originates from an adult in good health. The genes are TRBV7-8 and TRBJ1-2, with D perhaps matching TRBD1 (6 bases). Source: peripheral blood, taken on day 0 of AZD1222 vaccination. The CDR3 DNA follows: TGTGCCAGCAGCTTAGCTGCGCAGGGGAACTATGGCTACACCTTC. It codes for CASSLAAQGNYGYTF.